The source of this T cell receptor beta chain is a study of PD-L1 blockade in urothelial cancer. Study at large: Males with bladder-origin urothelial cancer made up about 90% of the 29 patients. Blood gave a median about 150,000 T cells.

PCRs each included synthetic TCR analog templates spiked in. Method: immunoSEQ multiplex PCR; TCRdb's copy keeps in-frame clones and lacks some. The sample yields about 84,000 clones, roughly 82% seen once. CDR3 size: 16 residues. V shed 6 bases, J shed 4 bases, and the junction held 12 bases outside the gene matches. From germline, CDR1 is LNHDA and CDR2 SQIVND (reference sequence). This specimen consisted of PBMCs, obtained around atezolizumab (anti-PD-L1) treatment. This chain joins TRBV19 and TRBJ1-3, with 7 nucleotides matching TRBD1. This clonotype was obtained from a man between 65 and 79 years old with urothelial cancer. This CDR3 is CASRGGAGGGGNTIYF. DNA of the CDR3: TGTGCCAGTAGAGGAGGGGCAGGGGGAGGAGGAAACACCATATATTTT.